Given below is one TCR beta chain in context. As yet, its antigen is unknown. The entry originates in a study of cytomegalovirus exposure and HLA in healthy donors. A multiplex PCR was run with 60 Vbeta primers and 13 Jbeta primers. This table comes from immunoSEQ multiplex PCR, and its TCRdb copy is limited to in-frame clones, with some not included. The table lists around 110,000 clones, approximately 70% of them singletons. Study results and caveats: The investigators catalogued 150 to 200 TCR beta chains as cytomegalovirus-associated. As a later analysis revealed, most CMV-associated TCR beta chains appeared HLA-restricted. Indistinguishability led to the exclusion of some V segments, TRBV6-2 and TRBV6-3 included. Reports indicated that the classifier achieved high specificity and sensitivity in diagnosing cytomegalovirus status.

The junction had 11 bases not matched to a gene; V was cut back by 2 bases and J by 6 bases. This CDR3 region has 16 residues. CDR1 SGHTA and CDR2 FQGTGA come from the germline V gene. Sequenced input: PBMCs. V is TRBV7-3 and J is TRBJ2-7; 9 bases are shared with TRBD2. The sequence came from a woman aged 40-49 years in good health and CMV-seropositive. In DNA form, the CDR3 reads TGTGCCAGCAGCTTAGCGGGAGGGCCTCCCAGAGGCGAGCAGTACTTC. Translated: CASSLAGGPPRGEQYF.